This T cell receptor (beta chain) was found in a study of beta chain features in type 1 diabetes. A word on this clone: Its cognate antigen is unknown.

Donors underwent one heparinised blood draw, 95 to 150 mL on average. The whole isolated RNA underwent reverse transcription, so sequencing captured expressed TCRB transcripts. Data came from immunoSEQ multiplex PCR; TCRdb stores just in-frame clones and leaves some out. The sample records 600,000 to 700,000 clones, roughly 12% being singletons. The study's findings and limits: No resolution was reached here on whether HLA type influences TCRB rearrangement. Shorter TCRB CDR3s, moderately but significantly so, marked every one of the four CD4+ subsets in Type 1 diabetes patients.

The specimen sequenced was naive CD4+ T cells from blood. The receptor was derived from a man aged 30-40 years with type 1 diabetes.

The CDR3 bases are TGTGCCAGCAGCTTAATCCCCCTGACAGGGGCCTTCTCTGAGCAGTACTTC. It translates to CASSLIPLTGAFSEQYF. The gene calls are TRBV7-2 and TRBJ2-7; TRBD1 matches at 8 bases. V shed 2 bases, J shed 7 bases, and the junction held 16 bases outside the gene matches. Per the germline V gene, CDR1 is SGHTA and CDR2 is FQGNSA. This CDR3 contains 17 residues. Combining the CDR3 with reference TRBV7-2 and TRBJ2-7 gives the whole variable domain GAGVSQSPSNKVTEKGKDVELRCDPISGHTALYWYRQSLGQGLEFLIYFQGNSAPDKSGLPSDRFSAERTGGSVSTLTIQRTQQEDSAVYLCASSLIPLTGAFSEQYFGPGTRLTVT.